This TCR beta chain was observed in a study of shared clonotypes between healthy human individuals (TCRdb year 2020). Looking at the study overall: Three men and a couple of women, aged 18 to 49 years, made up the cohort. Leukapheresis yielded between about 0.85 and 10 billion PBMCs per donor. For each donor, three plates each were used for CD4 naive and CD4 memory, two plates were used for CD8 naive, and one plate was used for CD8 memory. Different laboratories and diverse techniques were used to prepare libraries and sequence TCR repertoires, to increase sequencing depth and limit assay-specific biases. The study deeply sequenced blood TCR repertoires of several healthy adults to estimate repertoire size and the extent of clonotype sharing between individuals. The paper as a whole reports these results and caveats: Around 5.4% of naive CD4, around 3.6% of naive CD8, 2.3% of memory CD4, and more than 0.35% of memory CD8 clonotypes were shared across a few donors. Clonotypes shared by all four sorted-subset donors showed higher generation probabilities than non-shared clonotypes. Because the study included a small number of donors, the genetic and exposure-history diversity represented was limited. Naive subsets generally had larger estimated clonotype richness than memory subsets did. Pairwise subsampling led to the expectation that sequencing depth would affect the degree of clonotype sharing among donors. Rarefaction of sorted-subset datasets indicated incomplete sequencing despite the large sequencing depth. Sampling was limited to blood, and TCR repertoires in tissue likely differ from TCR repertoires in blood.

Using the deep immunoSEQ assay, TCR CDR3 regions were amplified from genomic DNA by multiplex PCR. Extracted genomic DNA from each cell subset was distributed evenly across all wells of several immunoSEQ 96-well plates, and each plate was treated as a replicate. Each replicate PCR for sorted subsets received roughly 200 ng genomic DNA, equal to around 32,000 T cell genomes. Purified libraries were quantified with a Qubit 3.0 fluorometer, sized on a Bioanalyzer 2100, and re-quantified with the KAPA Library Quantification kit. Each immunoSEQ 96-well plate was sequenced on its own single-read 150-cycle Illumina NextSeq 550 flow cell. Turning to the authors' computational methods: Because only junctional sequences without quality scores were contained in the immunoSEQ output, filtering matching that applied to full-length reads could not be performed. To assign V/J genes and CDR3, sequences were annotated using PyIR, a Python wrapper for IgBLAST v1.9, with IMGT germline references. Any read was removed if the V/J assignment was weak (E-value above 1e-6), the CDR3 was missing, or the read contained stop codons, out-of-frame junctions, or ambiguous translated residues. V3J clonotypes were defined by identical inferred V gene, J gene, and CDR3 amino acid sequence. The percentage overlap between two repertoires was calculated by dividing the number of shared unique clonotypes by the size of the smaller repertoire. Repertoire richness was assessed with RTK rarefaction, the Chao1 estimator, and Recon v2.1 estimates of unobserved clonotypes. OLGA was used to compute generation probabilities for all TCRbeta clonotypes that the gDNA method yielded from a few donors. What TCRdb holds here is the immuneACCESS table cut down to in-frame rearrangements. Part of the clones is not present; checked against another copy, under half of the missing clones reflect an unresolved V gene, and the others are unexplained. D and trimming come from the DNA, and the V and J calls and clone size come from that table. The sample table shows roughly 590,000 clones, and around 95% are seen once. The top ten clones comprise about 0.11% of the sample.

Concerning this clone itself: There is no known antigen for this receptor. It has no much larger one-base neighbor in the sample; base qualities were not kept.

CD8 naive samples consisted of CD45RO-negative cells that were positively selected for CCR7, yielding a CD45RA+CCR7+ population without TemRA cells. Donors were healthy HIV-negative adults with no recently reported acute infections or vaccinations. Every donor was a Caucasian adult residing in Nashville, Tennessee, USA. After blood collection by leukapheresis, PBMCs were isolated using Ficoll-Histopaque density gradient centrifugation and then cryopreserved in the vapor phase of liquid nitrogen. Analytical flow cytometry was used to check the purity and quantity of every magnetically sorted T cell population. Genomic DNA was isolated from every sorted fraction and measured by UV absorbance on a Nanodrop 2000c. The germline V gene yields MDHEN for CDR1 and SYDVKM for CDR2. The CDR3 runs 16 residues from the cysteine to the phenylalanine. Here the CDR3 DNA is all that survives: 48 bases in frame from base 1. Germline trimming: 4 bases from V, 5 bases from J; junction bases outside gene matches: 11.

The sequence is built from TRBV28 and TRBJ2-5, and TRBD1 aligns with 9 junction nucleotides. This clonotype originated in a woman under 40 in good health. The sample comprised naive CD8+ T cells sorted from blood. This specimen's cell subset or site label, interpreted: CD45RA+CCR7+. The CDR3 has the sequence CASSSPQGASFETQYF. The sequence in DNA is TGTGCCAGCAGTTCACCACAGGGGGCGTCATTCGAGACCCAGTACTTC. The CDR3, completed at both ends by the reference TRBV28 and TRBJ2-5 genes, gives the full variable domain DVKVTQSSRYLVKRTGEKVFLECVQDMDHENMFWYRQDPGLGLRLIYFSYDVKMKEKGDIPEGYSVSREKKERFSLILESASTNQTSMYLCASSSPQGASFETQYFGPGTRLLVL.